What follows is one T cell receptor (beta chain) and its context. How the authors handled the data: Quantification of nucleated cells was approximated via reference gene primer amplification. TCRdb keeps only in-frame clones here, not all; method: immunoSEQ multiplex PCR. The V and J calls and the clone size are those of that table, but D and trimming were determined from the DNA. The profile shows about 370,000 clones, 89% of them singletons. The data were taken from a study of blood T cell repertoires in COVID-19. Across the whole study: The United States, Italy and Spain supplied acute and convalescent COVID-19 samples. T cells, B-cell-depleted T cells, or PBMCs supplied cDNA or gDNA.

The ends lost 3 bases at V and 2 bases at J; junction bases unmatched: 5. Germline CDR1 reads LGHNA; CDR2 reads YSLEER. The CDR3 has 16 residues. While infection was still active, Seattle patients were enrolled and then followed longitudinally. The sequenced sample was peripheral blood. The rearrangement joins TRBV4-3 to TRBJ2-3, with TRBD1 identical over 10 bases. This TCR came from a woman in her twenties or thirties with COVID-19, enrolled during active disease. The chain's CDR3 is CASSQADRGVTDTQYF. The CDR3 region has the DNA TGCGCCAGCAGCCAGGCGGACAGGGGGGTCACAGATACGCAGTATTTT.